These 17 T cell receptor beta chains were sequenced from one sample in a study of blood T cell repertoires in COVID-19. Assay used: immunoSEQ multiplex PCR; TCRdb lists only in-frame clones, some missing. The sample consists of about 260,000 clones, approximately 91% of them appearing once. Sequenced sample: peripheral blood. Receptor source: a human donor in a cohort sampled during active COVID-19.

Only one count was recorded for this clone. The chain is built from TRBV6-6 and TRBJ1-2; TRBD1 is a possible D gene (5 bases). V was trimmed by 6 bases and J by 0 bases, leaving 11 bases between them. Germline V CDR1 and CDR2: MNHNY, SVGAGI (reference sequence). The CDR3 spans 14 residues. CDR3 loop: CASRTRAANYGYTF. DNA of the CDR3: TGTGCCAGCAGAACCAGGGCCGCTAACTATGGCTACACCTTC.

This chain connects TRBV28 to TRBJ1-1; 9 bases agree with TRBD1. Losses at the gene ends were 6 bases for V and 4 bases for J; bases not matched to a gene: 6. The CDR3 contains 14 residues. Germline V gene sequence: CDR1 MDHEN, CDR2 SYDVKM. The CDR3 DNA sequence: TGTGCCAGCAGCCCCCCGGGACAGGGCACTGAAGCTTTCTTT. The encoded protein is CASSPPGQGTEAFF.

The rearrangement joins TRBV27 to TRBJ2-7, with 11 bases identical to TRBD2. Germline CDR1 MNHEY, CDR2 SMNVEV (reference sequence). The CDR3 contains 14 residues. Trimming took 6 bases from V and 4 from J; bases not matched to a gene: 5. CDR3 amino acids: CASSLAGGVYEQYF. CDR3 bases: TGTGCCAGCAGCCTAGCGGGGGGAGTGTACGAGCAGTACTTC.

This chain uses TRBV2 with TRBJ1-5; tentative D call: TRBD1 (6 bases). The CDR3 loop spans 13 amino acids. Germline assignment: CDR1 SNHLY and CDR2 FYNNEI. The germline V and J ends were trimmed by 8 bases and 5 bases, with 13 bases remaining between them. The chain's CDR3 is CASLGTWDQPQHF. CDR3 nucleotides: TGTGCCAGCCTCGGGACATGGGATCAGCCCCAGCATTTT.

This clone was observed once. The chain links TRBV24-1 to TRBJ2-1; 14 nucleotides match TRBD2. Losses at the gene ends were 4 bases for V and 6 bases for J; bases not matched to a gene: 4. CDR3 length: 16 residues. The germline V gene has CDR1 KGHDR and CDR2 SFDVKD. Here the CDR3 DNA reads TGTGCCACCAGTGACCCCGGACTAGCGGGGGGCAATGAGCAGTTCTTC. Its protein is CATSDPGLAGGNEQFF.

The table lists this clone with a count of one. The chain links TRBV12-5 to TRBJ1-2; D possibly corresponds to TRBD1 (6 bases). This CDR3 contains 13 residues. CDR1 is LGHNT, CDR2 FRNRAP, per germline. Trimming took 8 bases from V and 4 from J, leaving 14 bases between them. CDR3 loop: CASTSTGGYGYTF. CDR3 in DNA: TGTGCTAGTACCTCGACAGGCGGCTATGGCTACACCTTC.

Only a few counts were recorded for this clone. The chain couples TRBV27 to TRBJ2-5, with 10 positions matching TRBD1. The CDR3 has 14 amino acids. Germline lookup yields CDR1 MNHEY and CDR2 SMNVEV (reference sequence). The V segment lost 8 bases and the J segment 5 bases; nucleotides outside the gene matches: 8. This CDR3 reads CASADRGPVETQYF. CDR3 bases: TGTGCCAGCGCTGACAGGGGGCCGGTGGAGACCCAGTACTTC.

The V gene is TRBV7-9, the J gene TRBJ1-2; perhaps TRBD1 as D (6 bases). Trimming cost V 4 bases and J 4 bases, with 13 bases left between them. The length of the CDR3 is 14 residues. Germline CDR1 reads SEHNR; CDR2 reads FQNEAQ (reference sequence). The CDR3 nucleotides read TGTGCCAGCAGCTCGGGACATTCCGCCTATGGCTACACCTTC. Translating it yields CASSSGHSAYGYTF.

This clone was counted between two and nine times. The chain has TRBV3-1 (or the pseudogene TRBV3-2) and TRBJ1-5, with 9 bases fitting TRBD1. The V segment lost 6 bases and the J segment 2 bases; nucleotides outside the gene matches: 5. Germline lookup yields CDR1 LGHDT and CDR2 YNNKEL (reference sequence). The CDR3 consists of 15 residues. CDR3 sequence reads: CASSRDRDGNQPQHF. The CDR3 DNA follows: TGTGCCAGCAGTCGGGACAGGGATGGCAATCAGCCCCAGCATTTT.

This rearrangement joins TRBV5-8 to TRBJ1-2; 9 nucleotides match TRBD1. The germline gives CDR1 SGHTS, CDR2 YDEGEE. Trimming cost V 4 bases and J 1 base; bases outside gene matches: 5. This CDR3 is built from 15 residues. The CDR3 sequence: CASSIGTGLNYGYTF. Written as DNA, the CDR3 is TGTGCCAGCAGCATTGGGACAGGGCTTAACTATGGCTACACCTTC.

The rearrangement uses TRBV11-2 and TRBJ2-1; 12 bases map to TRBD2. This CDR3 is 16 amino acids long. V lost 3 bases to trimming and J lost 5 bases; unmatched junction nucleotides: 5. Germline values: CDR1 SGHAT, CDR2 FQNNGV. CDR3 sequence reads: CASSFGTSGFHNEQFF. The CDR3 region has the DNA TGTGCCAGCAGCTTCGGGACTAGCGGGTTCCACAATGAGCAGTTCTTC. Full variable domain (remainder filled in from reference TRBV11-2 and TRBJ2-1): EAGVAQSPRYKIIEKRQSVAFWCNPISGHATLYWYQQILGQGPKLLIQFQNNGVVDDSQLPKDRFSAERLKGVDSTLKIQPAKLEDSAVYLCASSFGTSGFHNEQFFGPGTRLTVL.

DNA of the CDR3: TGTGCCACCAGTGACTCCCCGGACAGGGGTCCGACAGATACGCAGTATTTT. The encoded protein is CATSDSPDRGPTDTQYF. This chain uses TRBV24-1 with TRBJ2-3; 9 nucleotides line up with TRBD1. Germline V lookup: CDR1 KGHDR, CDR2 SFDVKD. V was pared by 4 bases and J by 3 bases, with 10 bases of the junction left unmatched. This CDR3 region has 17 residues.

V and J are TRBV5-5 and TRBJ2-7; 13 bases map to TRBD2. The V gene end was trimmed by 4 bases and the J gene end by 7 bases; junction bases not matched to a gene: 8. Germline loops: CDR1 SGHKS, CDR2 YYEKEE (reference sequence). The CDR3 covers 15 residues. CDR3 loop: CASSVTSGRTLEQYF. In DNA, the CDR3 is TGTGCCAGCAGCGTGACTAGCGGGAGGACCTTAGAGCAGTACTTC.

The rearrangement joins TRBV27 to TRBJ2-1; tentatively, D is TRBD2 (6 bases). The V gene's germline CDR1 is MNHEY and CDR2 SMNVEV (reference sequence). The CDR3 totals 17 residues. The ends were cut back, 2 bases at V and 4 bases at J, with 18 bases in the middle. The CDR3 region has the DNA TGTGCCAGCAGTTTACCGCCCCCGCGGGGCCTATACAATGAGCAGTTCTTC. Translation: CASSLPPPRGLYNEQFF.

This sequence joins TRBV19 and TRBJ1-5; 7 bases line up with TRBD1. Germline loops: CDR1 LNHDA, CDR2 SQIVND (reference sequence). The J segment lost 7 bases and the V segment lost 1 base, leaving 1 base of the junction unmatched. The CDR3 consists of 13 residues. As DNA, the CDR3 is TGTGCCAGTAGTATAGGACAGGGCCAGCCCCAGCATTTT. Translating gives CASSIGQGQPQHF.

The chain carries TRBV2 and TRBJ2-5, with D unclear. This CDR3 is 10 amino acids long. CDR1 is SNHLY and CDR2 is FYNNEI in the germline V gene. V was pared by 8 bases and J by 7 bases, with 8 bases between. The CDR3 DNA reads as TGTGCCAGCGCCGTCGGGACCCAGTACTTC. It translates to CASAVGTQYF.

The V and J genes are TRBV3-1 (or the pseudogene TRBV3-2) and TRBJ1-5; 10 bases are a match to TRBD1. V dropped 3 bases and J dropped 7; count of bases not matched to a gene: 18. The CDR3 runs to 19 residues. Germline assignment: CDR1 LGHDT and CDR2 YNNKEL (reference sequence). CDR3 amino acids: CASSQSQKNDRGHEQPQHF. CDR3 DNA: TGTGCCAGCAGCCAGTCTCAGAAGAACGACAGGGGGCATGAACAGCCCCAGCATTTT.